These 17 T cell receptor beta chains were all obtained from the same sample, sequenced in a study of T-cell memory formation after mild COVID-19. TCRdb re-called the 5' RACE reads through MiXCR, storing one row per CDR3 protein. The table records about 150,000 distinct CDR3 sequences, more than 12% of them present only once. Source material: PBMCs or a T cell subset sorted from them (not recorded which). The receptors shown here come from an adult woman who had mild COVID-19 (a few samples of this study predate the infection). Cell type and time point are not known.

This clonotype occurred many times. This chain links TRBV7-6 with TRBJ2-7; D is unresolved. The germline gives CDR1 SGHVS, CDR2 FNYEAQ. CDR3 length: 14 amino acids. Trimming cost V 1 base and J 10 bases, with 17 bases left between them. As DNA, the CDR3 is TGTGCCAGCAGCTTAGTTCTGGGCGGTCGAGCACAGTACTTC. It is translated as CASSLVLGGRAQYF.

The chain uses TRBV7-7 and TRBJ2-3; tentative D call: TRBD2 (6 bases). CDR1 is SSHAT and CDR2 is FNYEAQ in the germline V gene (reference sequence). This CDR3 contains 14 residues. Between the trimmed V and J ends, which lost 5 bases and 5 bases, there was a span of 14 bases. The DNA of the CDR3 is TGTGCCAGCAGCCTTAGCCCCGGGGGAGATACGCAGTATTTT. Protein sequence: CASSLSPGGDTQYF.

J is TRBJ2-5 and V is TRBV11-2, with D maybe TRBD2 (5 bases). V lost 2 bases, J lost 5 bases, and 21 bases lay in between. The CDR3 covers 17 residues. The germline CDR1 and CDR2 sequences are SGHAT and FQNNGV. This CDR3 reads CASSLSVGGGPGETQYF. The DNA for the CDR3 is TGTGCCAGCAGCTTAAGTGTCGGCGGAGGACCGGGTGAGACCCAGTACTTC.

The J gene is TRBJ2-7, the V gene TRBV20-1; 10 bases match TRBD2. Germline CDR1 reads DFQATT; CDR2 reads SNEGSKA (reference sequence). The CDR3 spans 13 residues. The V and J ends lost 5 bases and 3 bases, in that order; junction bases with no gene match: 4. DNA for the CDR3: TGCAGTGCTTACCTAGCGGGGGTCTACGAGCAGTACTTC. Translated: CSAYLAGVYEQYF.

This clonotype was recorded many times. The chain carries TRBV11-2 and TRBJ2-2; possibly TRBD2 for D (6 bases). Trimming pared 2 bases from V and 6 bases from J, leaving 13 bases between. The CDR3 covers 15 residues. Per the germline V gene, CDR1 is SGHAT and CDR2 is FQNNGV. The chain's CDR3 is CASSLIRGGAGELFF. For the CDR3, the DNA is TGTGCCAGCAGCTTAATCCGGGGAGGCGCCGGGGAGCTGTTTTTT.

Ten or more counts support this clonotype. V is TRBV12-3 or TRBV12-4 and J is TRBJ2-3, with D possibly matching TRBD2 (7 bases). Trimming pared 6 bases from V and 3 bases from J, leaving 16 bases between. This CDR3 is built from 15 residues. CDR3 residues: CASSQGGVETDTQYF. In DNA form, the CDR3 reads TGTGCCAGCAGCCAAGGGGGGGTAGAAACAGATACGCAGTATTTT.

Only one count was recorded for this clonotype. V gene TRBV3-1 combines with J gene TRBJ1-4; 8 bases match TRBD1. Germline CDR1 LGHDT, CDR2 YNNKEL (reference sequence). J gave up 7 bases and V 2 bases, and 6 bases lay outside the gene matches. The CDR3 is made up of 15 amino acids. CDR3 nucleotide sequence: TGTGCCAGCAGCCAACTACAGGGGGAGGGTGAAAAACTGTTTTTT. It is translated as CASSQLQGEGEKLFF.

This clonotype was observed a few times. The chain recombines TRBV5-8 with TRBJ2-7, with 7 positions matching TRBD1. The germline V gene has CDR1 SGHTS and CDR2 YDEGEE. The CDR3 totals 15 residues. V gave up 2 bases and J gave up 3 bases; unmatched junction bases: 8. This chain's CDR3 is CASSFPGQLFYEQYF. As DNA, the CDR3 is TGTGCCAGCAGCTTTCCGGGACAGCTTTTCTACGAGCAGTACTTC.

This clonotype came up a few times. The chain carries TRBV3-1 and TRBJ1-2, with D tentatively TRBD1 (5 bases). V gave up 2 bases and J gave up 3 bases, with 13 bases separating them. CDR1 is LGHDT, CDR2 YNNKEL, per germline (reference sequence). The CDR3 has 15 residues. CDR3 DNA: TGTGCCAGCAGCCAACGCAGGGACTTGGACTATGGCTACACCTTC. Protein product: CASSQRRDLDYGYTF.

In its sample, this clonotype was seen a few times. The chain has TRBV20-1 and TRBJ2-3; D assignment may be TRBD1 or TRBD2 (5 bases each). The CDR3 runs to 15 residues. Trimming took off 5 bases at V and 7 bases at J, with 22 bases between the two ends. Looked up from germline, CDR1 is DFQATT and CDR2 is SNEGSKA (reference sequence). In DNA, the CDR3 is TGCAGTGCTGTTGGGACCGGCTTTTCGATGAATACGCAGTATTTT. Encoded protein: CSAVGTGFSMNTQYF.

The table lists this clonotype with a few counts. V usage is TRBV7-2 and J usage is TRBJ2-4, with 8 nucleotides matching TRBD2. V was clipped by 4 bases and J by 6 bases; unmatched bases: 5. CDR1 SGHTA and CDR2 FQGNSA come from the germline V gene. The CDR3 is made up of 14 amino acids. Here the CDR3 DNA reads TGTGCCAGCAGCTCGCTTCGGGGGGGAAACATTCAGTACTTC. Translated: CASSSLRGGNIQYF.

This clonotype has just a few counts. CDR3 bases: TGTGCCAGCAGTTACCTTGCGGAGGTGCATTCACCCCTCCACTTT. This sequence encodes CASSYLAEVHSPLHF. The V and J genes are TRBV6-5 and TRBJ1-6; D is undetermined. The germline CDR1 and CDR2 sequences are MNHEY and SVGAGI. The CDR3 has 15 residues. The V and J ends lost 2 bases and 8 bases respectively, with 13 bases between them.

The gene calls are TRBV5-1 and TRBJ2-6; the match to TRBD1 covers 8 bases. Germline V CDR1 and CDR2: SGHRS, YFSETQ. Trimming removed 3 bases from V and 0 bases from J; junction bases left unmatched: 5. This CDR3 has 17 amino acids. CDR3 sequence (DNA): TGCGCCAGCAGCTCGGACAGGGACCTCTCTGGGGCCAACGTCCTGACTTTC. Its protein product is CASSSDRDLSGANVLTF. Variable domain in full (rest from reference TRBV5-1 and TRBJ2-6): KAGVTQTPRYLIKTRGQQVTLSCSPISGHRSVSWYQQTPGQGLQFLFEYFSETQRNKGNFPGRFSGRQFSNSRSEMNVSTLELGDSALYLCASSSDRDLSGANVLTFGAGSRLTVL.

This clonotype was found a few times. The chain uses TRBV20-1 and TRBJ2-2; 12 bases match TRBD2. Per germline, CDR1 DFQATT and CDR2 SNEGSKA (reference sequence). The V segment lost 5 bases and the J segment 4 bases; nucleotides outside the gene matches: 8. This CDR3 spans 16 amino acids. The CDR3 sequence: CSASNLAGGRTGELFF. The CDR3, as DNA: TGCAGTGCTTCTAATCTAGCGGGGGGGCGCACCGGGGAGCTGTTTTTT.

This clonotype showed up many times. The V and J genes are TRBV11-3 and TRBJ2-3; D is tentatively TRBD1 or TRBD2 (5 bases each). The CDR3 has 14 residues. CDR1 SGHNT and CDR2 YENEEA come from the germline V gene. V lost 4 bases to trimming and J lost 6 bases, with 14 bases between them. CDR3 DNA sequence: TGTGCCAGCAGCTCCCCTAGCAGGGCCGATACGCAGTATTTT. Translating it yields CASSSPSRADTQYF.

V is TRBV15 and J is TRBJ2-5, with D uncertain. The V end lost 0 bases, the J end lost 5 bases, and 13 bases lay between the germline ends. CDR1 is LNHNV, CDR2 YYDKDF, per germline (reference sequence). This CDR3 spans 15 amino acids. In DNA form, the CDR3 reads TGTGCCACCAGCAGAGAGCGAGGTCCGTTGGAGACCCAGTACTTC. This codes for CATSRERGPLETQYF.

V gene TRBV11-2 combines with J gene TRBJ1-1, with unresolved D. Germline CDR1 SGHAT, CDR2 FQNNGV. The CDR3 is 14 amino acids. V was shortened by 3 bases and J by 5 bases, with 13 bases between the two germline ends. This chain's CDR3 is CASSFSSGVTEAFF. The CDR3 bases are TGTGCCAGCAGCTTCTCTTCCGGGGTTACTGAAGCTTTCTTT. The full variable domain, with the rest looked up from reference TRBV11-2 and TRBJ1-1, is EAGVAQSPRYKIIEKRQSVAFWCNPISGHATLYWYQQILGQGPKLLIQFQNNGVVDDSQLPKDRFSAERLKGVDSTLKIQPAKLEDSAVYLCASSFSSGVTEAFFGQGTRLTVV.